This T cell receptor (beta chain) was sequenced for a study of graft-versus-host responses after intestinal transplantation. Study background: Multivisceral, liver-intestinal, or isolated intestinal transplants were given to recipients.

Profiled with immunoSEQ multiplex PCR; TCRdb holds only in-frame clones, not every one. The sample holds 40,000 or so clones, roughly 86% seen once. The TCR was taken from a human patient who received an intestinal transplant, so some T cells may come from the graft donor. The sample consisted of PBMCs, taken 267 days after transplant.

The DNA of the CDR3 is TGTGCCAGCAGCAAAGAACCGACAACCTACGAGCAGTACTTC. Its protein product is CASSKEPTTYEQYF. The V call is TRBV21-1, the J call TRBJ2-5; no check of the table's D call, TRBD1, against the DNA was made. The J call may be wrong; the DNA end is better matched by TRBJ2-7. TRBV21-1 is an annotated pseudogene. CDR3 length: 14 amino acids.